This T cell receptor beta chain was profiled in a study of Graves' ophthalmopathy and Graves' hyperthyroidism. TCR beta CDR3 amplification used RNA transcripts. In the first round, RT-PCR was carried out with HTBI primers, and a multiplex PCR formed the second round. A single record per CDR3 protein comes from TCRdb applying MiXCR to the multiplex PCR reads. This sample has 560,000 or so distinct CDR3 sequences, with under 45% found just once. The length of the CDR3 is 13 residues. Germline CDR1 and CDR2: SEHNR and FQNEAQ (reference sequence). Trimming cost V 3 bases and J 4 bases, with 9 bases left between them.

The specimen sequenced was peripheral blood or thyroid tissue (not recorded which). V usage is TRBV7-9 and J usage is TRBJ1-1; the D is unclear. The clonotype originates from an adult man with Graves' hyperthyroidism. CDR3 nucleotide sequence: TGTGCCAGCAGCTTTCTCGCCGGCACTGAAGCTTTCTTT. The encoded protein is CASSFLAGTEAFF.